These 31 T cell receptor beta chains share one sample of origin, sequenced in a study of cytomegalovirus exposure and HLA in healthy donors. PCR primers comprised 60 Vbeta and 13 Jbeta primers. Profiling relied on immunoSEQ multiplex PCR, and the TCRdb table lists in-frame clones only, not all of them. The sample records about 200,000 clones, approximately 82% being singletons. What was sequenced was PBMCs. These receptors all come from a woman between 18 and 29 years old in good health and CMV-seronegative.

The genes are TRBV7-8 and TRBJ2-1, with TRBD2 matching 9 bases. Per the germline V gene, CDR1 is SGHVS and CDR2 is FQNEAQ. With 0 bases clipped from V and 5 bases from J, the junction kept 5 bases outside the gene matches. The CDR3 has 16 amino acids. CDR3 residues: CASSLAWTSVDNEQFF. Written as DNA, the CDR3 is TGTGCCAGCAGCTTAGCTTGGACTAGCGTAGACAATGAGCAGTTCTTC.

The rearrangement uses TRBV6-5 and TRBJ1-1; TRBD1 matches 10 bases. V lost 6 bases, J lost 8 bases, and 9 bases stayed unmatched. CDR3 length: 14 residues. CDR1 MNHEY and CDR2 SVGAGI come from the germline V gene. CDR3 DNA: TGTGCCAGCAGCTCCGGGACAGGGGTCGGCGAAGCTTTCTTT. It specifies CASSSGTGVGEAFF.

V usage is TRBV7-7 and J usage is TRBJ2-1, with a weak D call TRBD1 (5 bases). The CDR3 totals 14 residues. Germline V gives CDR1 SSHAT, CDR2 FNYEAQ (reference sequence). V shed 1 base and J shed 10 bases, with 14 bases lying between them. CDR3 DNA: TGTGCCAGCAGCTTAGTGTTCGGGCAGGGAGAGCAGTTCTTC. Translated, it gives CASSLVFGQGEQFF.

J is TRBJ1-1 and V is TRBV6-1; the D gene is possibly TRBD1 (6 bases). The CDR3 spans 12 residues. V was trimmed by 9 bases and J by 10 bases, leaving 18 bases between them. Germline V lookup: CDR1 MNHNS, CDR2 SASEGT. CDR3 sequence: CASDWGGQGAFF. The CDR3 region has the DNA TGTGCCAGTGATTGGGGGGGCCAAGGAGCTTTCTTT.

Remarks on this clone: Other nucleotide sequences from this sample produce the same CDR3. The chain carries TRBV25-1 and TRBJ2-1, with 9 bases matching TRBD1. The CDR3 totals 17 residues. The V gene end was trimmed by 2 bases and the J gene end by 2 bases; junction bases not matched to a gene: 7. The germline CDR1 and CDR2 sequences are MGHDK and SYGVNS. CDR3 loop: CASSEEQGAVAYNEQFF. Written as DNA, the CDR3 is TGTGCCAGCAGTGAAGAACAGGGGGCAGTGGCCTACAATGAGCAGTTCTTC.

The rearrangement uses TRBV7-9 and TRBJ2-1; 15 positions agree with TRBD2. With 5 bases clipped from V and 8 bases from J, the junction kept 7 bases outside the gene matches. There are 16 residues in the CDR3. The V gene's germline CDR1 is SEHNR and CDR2 FQNEAQ (reference sequence). This CDR3 is CASSPPGLAGGDEQFF. The CDR3 coding sequence is TGTGCCAGCAGCCCGCCGGGACTAGCGGGAGGAGATGAGCAGTTCTTC.

This clone has a single count. V usage is TRBV6-5 and J usage is TRBJ2-2; the match to TRBD1 covers 7 bases. CDR3 length equals 16 residues. Losses at the gene ends were 1 base for V and 4 bases for J; bases not matched to a gene: 6. The germline V gene encodes CDR1 MNHEY and CDR2 SVGAGI. The CDR3 DNA follows: TGTGCCAGCAGTTACTACCAGGGGGAAGGCACCGGGGAGCTGTTTTTT. Protein product: CASSYYQGEGTGELFF.

The chain recombines TRBV19 with TRBJ2-1, with 9 bases identical to TRBD1. Per germline, CDR1 LNHDA and CDR2 SQIVND (reference sequence). J was trimmed by 2 bases and V by 6 bases; bases with no gene match: 5. The CDR3 runs 15 residues. CDR3 residues: CASRRTGAPYNEQFF. The CDR3 nucleotides are TGTGCCAGTAGGAGGACAGGGGCTCCCTACAATGAGCAGTTCTTC.

The V and J genes are TRBV7-9 and TRBJ2-1, with 10 bases lining up with TRBD2. This CDR3 has 17 amino acids. The J segment lost 4 bases and the V segment lost 4 bases, leaving 10 bases of the junction unmatched. Germline V CDR1 and CDR2: SEHNR, FQNEAQ (reference sequence). Here the CDR3 reads CASSSPVLAGEYNEQFF. The CDR3 DNA reads TGTGCCAGCAGCTCCCCTGTTCTAGCGGGAGAATACAATGAGCAGTTCTTC.

As DNA, the CDR3 is TGTGCCAGCAGCCCCCAGGAGGACCCGAACACCGGGGAGCTGTTTTTT. It specifies CASSPQEDPNTGELFF. The gene calls are TRBV27 and TRBJ2-2, with D perhaps matching TRBD2 (5 bases). The CDR3 length is 16 residues. Germline-derived CDR1 and CDR2 are MNHEY and SMNVEV (reference sequence). V lost 6 bases to trimming and J lost 0 bases, with 14 bases between them.

This sequence joins TRBV7-2 and TRBJ2-7; possibly TRBD2 for D (5 bases). The CDR3 runs to 16 residues. Per the germline V gene, CDR1 is SGHTA and CDR2 is FQGNSA. The V end was cut by 0 bases, the J end by 2 bases, with 14 bases between. The CDR3, as DNA: TGTGCCAGCAGCTTAGCGCGTTCTAGAGGGACCTACGAGCAGTACTTC. Its protein product is CASSLARSRGTYEQYF. Combining the CDR3 with reference TRBV7-2 and TRBJ2-7 gives the whole variable domain GAGVSQSPSNKVTEKGKDVELRCDPISGHTALYWYRQSLGQGLEFLIYFQGNSAPDKSGLPSDRFSAERTGGSVSTLTIQRTQQEDSAVYLCASSLARSRGTYEQYFGPGTRLTVT.

This clone was found a few times. V is TRBV28 and J is TRBJ1-5; 9 bases align to TRBD1. With 0 bases clipped from V and 7 bases from J, the junction kept 4 bases outside the gene matches. The V gene's germline CDR1 is MDHEN and CDR2 SYDVKM. This CDR3 has 15 amino acids. The CDR3 here is CASSLWTGGIQPQHF. The CDR3 DNA is TGTGCCAGCAGTTTATGGACAGGGGGAATCCAGCCCCAGCATTTT.

In DNA form, the CDR3 reads TGTGCCAGCCCGTCTGGGGCCAACGTCCTGACTTTC. It encodes CASPSGANVLTF. V and J are TRBV7-9 and TRBJ2-6; D not certain. V was cut by 8 bases and J by 1 base, with 3 bases left in between. This CDR3 has 12 residues. Germline CDR1 and CDR2: SEHNR and FQNEAQ (reference sequence).

This clone has just one count. The chain uses TRBV27 and TRBJ2-2; possibly TRBD2 for D (5 bases). The germline V gene encodes CDR1 MNHEY and CDR2 SMNVEV (reference sequence). With 2 bases removed from V and 0 bases from J, the gap between germline ends came to 7 bases. This CDR3 region has 15 residues. DNA for the CDR3: TGTGCCAGCAGTTTAGCGGGCCCGAACACCGGGGAGCTGTTTTTT. Protein sequence: CASSLAGPNTGELFF.

This chain joins TRBV7-2 and TRBJ2-1; 15 positions agree with TRBD2. V dropped 5 bases and J dropped 1; count of bases not matched to a gene: 6. The germline V gene encodes CDR1 SGHTA and CDR2 FQGNSA. The length of the CDR3 is 18 residues. The CDR3 reads CASSQTGLAGGSYNEQFF. CDR3 sequence (DNA): TGTGCCAGCAGCCAAACTGGACTAGCGGGAGGGTCCTACAATGAGCAGTTCTTC.

Worth noting for this clone: Other DNA sequences in the same sample also yield this CDR3. This chain connects TRBV19 to TRBJ2-5; TRBD2 aligns across 7 bases. This CDR3 contains 13 residues. From germline, CDR1 is LNHDA and CDR2 SQIVND (reference sequence). Trimming removed 3 bases from V and 4 bases from J; junction bases left unmatched: 2. In DNA, the CDR3 is TGTGCCAGTAGTATGGGAGGGAGAGAGACCCAGTACTTC. It yields the protein CASSMGGRETQYF.

The chain uses TRBV4-3 and TRBJ2-1; 8 bases map to TRBD1. V trimming: 0 bases; J trimming: 5 bases; junction bases outside the gene matches: 9. The CDR3 has 17 amino acids. The germline gives CDR1 LGHNA, CDR2 YSLEER. Here the CDR3 DNA reads TGCGCCAGCAGCCAAGAAGTAGCAGGGGGCGCGGACAATGAGCAGTTCTTC. Translated, it gives CASSQEVAGGADNEQFF.

In DNA, the CDR3 is TGTGCCAGCAGCTCGGACAGCCTCTATGGCTACACCTTC. Amino acids: CASSSDSLYGYTF. This chain joins TRBV11-2 and TRBJ1-2, with D tentatively TRBD1 (6 bases). The length of the CDR3 is 13 residues. V was shortened by 4 bases and J by 4 bases, with 10 bases between the two germline ends. The V gene's germline CDR1 is SGHAT and CDR2 FQNNGV.

In regard to this clone: The same CDR3 can be traced to other DNA sequences in this sample. The V gene is TRBV19, the J gene TRBJ1-3; no firm D call. Trimming removed 3 bases at V and 0 bases at J, with 6 bases between. The length of the CDR3 is 14 residues. CDR1 and CDR2 (germline): LNHDA, SQIVND (reference sequence). CDR3 amino acids: CASSIASSGNTIYF. CDR3 coding DNA: TGTGCCAGTAGTATTGCGAGCTCTGGAAACACCATATATTTT.

This rearrangement joins TRBV27 to TRBJ2-7, with TRBD2 matching over 9 bases. Germline-derived CDR1 and CDR2 are MNHEY and SMNVEV (reference sequence). The CDR3 totals 15 residues. Losses at the gene ends were 6 bases for V and 0 bases for J; bases not matched to a gene: 6. The CDR3 DNA is TGTGCCAGCAGCCCTAGCGGGATGAGCTCCTACGAGCAGTACTTC. This encodes CASSPSGMSSYEQYF.

The DNA for the CDR3 is TGTGCCAGCAGCACCCGACAGGGGATGGCCACTGAAGCTTTCTTT. This gives the protein CASSTRQGMATEAFF. The genes are TRBV7-2 and TRBJ1-1; the match to TRBD1 covers 8 bases. With V trimmed by 5 bases and J by 4 bases, 9 bases remained unmatched. Germline V gene data show CDR1 as SGHTA and CDR2 as FQGNSA. There are 15 residues in the CDR3.

This chain joins TRBV10-1 and TRBJ2-2, with 9 bases that match TRBD2. Germline V gives CDR1 WNHNN, CDR2 SYGVQD (reference sequence). CDR3 length: 13 amino acids. J lost 6 bases, V lost 4 bases, and 0 bases had no gene match. In nucleotides, the CDR3 is TGCGCCAGCAGTGTAGCGGGAGCCGGGGAGCTGTTTTTT. It codes for CASSVAGAGELFF.

This clone was detected once. This chain uses TRBV27 with TRBJ2-2; 7 nucleotides match TRBD1. The CDR3 contains 15 residues. Germline V gives CDR1 MNHEY, CDR2 SMNVEV (reference sequence). V shed 0 bases, J shed 5 bases, and the junction held 3 bases outside the gene matches. DNA for the CDR3: TGTGCCAGCAGTTTATCGCGACAGGGTACCGGGGAGCTGTTTTTT. Amino acid sequence: CASSLSRQGTGELFF.

This sequence joins TRBV5-4 and TRBJ1-2; D gene uncertain. The CDR3 contains 14 residues. With 7 bases removed from V and 0 bases from J, the gap between germline ends came to 13 bases. Germline CDR1 reads SGHNT; CDR2 reads YYREEE (reference sequence). This CDR3 is CASGEGRANYGYTF. The CDR3 DNA reads as TGTGCCAGCGGGGAGGGAAGGGCTAACTATGGCTACACCTTC.

The J gene is TRBJ1-2, the V gene TRBV9; 7 bases agree with TRBD1. Germline trimming cut 8 bases from V and 7 bases from J; bases unmatched to any gene: 11. CDR1 SGDLS and CDR2 YYNGEE come from the germline V gene. This CDR3 spans 13 amino acids. The CDR3 reads CASSGQNKAGYTF. CDR3 sequence (DNA): TGTGCCAGTTCGGGACAGAACAAGGCTGGCTACACCTTC.

The chain uses TRBV5-3 and TRBJ2-7; 7 bases fit TRBD1. TRBV5-3 is labeled an ORF, and its function is uncertain. The ends lost 2 bases at V and 1 base at J; junction bases unmatched: 12. The CDR3 is made up of 17 amino acids. The CDR3 region has the DNA TGTGCCAGAAGCTTATTAACAGGGGCTTCCCCGTCCTACGAGCAGTACGTC. The encoded protein is CARSLLTGASPSYEQYV.

DNA of the CDR3: TGCGCCAGCAGCCTGGACCCGGCAGGAACTAATGAAAAACTGTTTTTT. Its translation: CASSLDPAGTNEKLFF. The chain uses TRBV5-1 and TRBJ1-4; D unresolved. The length of the CDR3 is 16 residues. V lost 4 bases, J lost 1 base, and 14 bases lay in between. The germline CDR1 and CDR2 sequences are SGHRS and YFSETQ.

The chain employs TRBV4-3 and TRBJ2-1; D possibly corresponds to TRBD2 (6 bases). The length of the CDR3 is 14 residues. Germline V CDR1 and CDR2: LGHNA, YSLEER. V lost 2 bases, J lost 9 bases, and 14 bases lay in between. CDR3: CASSQRVEGGEQFF. The CDR3 region has the DNA TGCGCCAGCAGCCAAAGGGTTGAGGGAGGTGAGCAGTTCTTC.

This sequence joins TRBV5-1 and TRBJ2-1, with 14 bases aligning to TRBD2. There are 19 residues in the CDR3. Per the germline V gene, CDR1 is SGHRS and CDR2 is YFSETQ. After removal of 3 bases from V and 0 bases from J, the junction contained 8 bases not matched to a gene. The CDR3 region has the DNA TGCGCCAGCAGCTCCGGGACTAGCGGGAGTATAAGCTCCTACAATGAGCAGTTCTTC. This translates into CASSSGTSGSISSYNEQFF.

This clone was seen more than once but under ten times. This rearrangement joins TRBV30 to TRBJ1-1; D gene uncertain. This CDR3 is built from 12 residues. Germline loops: CDR1 GTSNPN, CDR2 SVGIG (reference sequence). The V and J ends lost 8 bases and 2 bases respectively, with 12 bases between them. The CDR3 DNA is TGTGCCACCAGGCAGCCTAACACTGAAGCTTTCTTT. Translated, it gives CATRQPNTEAFF.

This rearrangement joins TRBV28 to TRBJ2-7, with 7 bases aligning to TRBD1. Per germline, CDR1 MDHEN and CDR2 SYDVKM. The V gene end was trimmed by 2 bases and the J gene end by 5 bases; junction bases not matched to a gene: 12. There are 16 residues in the CDR3. The DNA of the CDR3 is TGTGCCAGCAGTTTAATTTTTGCCAGGGGGTCCGACGAGCAGTACTTC. This sequence encodes CASSLIFARGSDEQYF.